This T cell receptor beta chain originates from a study of blood T cell dynamics during melanoma immunotherapy. The CDR3 covers 15 residues. The V end lost 4 bases, the J end lost 1 base, and 10 bases lay between the germline ends. Germline CDR1 is SGHVS and CDR2 is FNYEAQ. This clone was seen once. The time point here: week 3, after first cycle of checkpoint inhibitor. Using immunoSEQ multiplex PCR, the repertoire was profiled, and TCRdb retains in-frame clones only, with some absent. The sample yields 11,000 or so clones, nearly 90% seen once. Here the sequenced sample was blood, taken from a patient treated with checkpoint blockade. The clonotype comes from a human donor with melanoma. The V gene is TRBV7-6, the J gene TRBJ2-2, with a tentative D call TRBD2 (6 bases). For the CDR3, the DNA is TGTGCCAGCAGCTCGGGACTCTTGAACACCGGGGAGCTGTTTTTT. It specifies CASSSGLLNTGELFF.